This T cell receptor beta chain was profiled in a study of T cell responses to AZD1222 COVID-19 vaccine. General study results and limits: Among the donors, most were white British and more were female, and clonal diversity was possibly underestimated. The repertoires were collected only after the peak T cell response. Breadth and depth of Spike-specific TCRs rose after two AZD1222 doses. Seropositive at baseline were only a handful of AZD1222 recipients.

Comment on this clone: Its antigen is unknown.

Produced via immunoSEQ multiplex PCR; TCRdb's table is partial and in-frame only. This table has more than 95,000 clones, about 90% appearing once. The sequencing used peripheral blood, collected on day 0 of AZD1222 vaccination. The TCR comes from an adult in good health.

The CDR3 sequence: CSASPMTGTRYEQYF. The CDR3 DNA is TGCAGTGCTAGTCCTATGACAGGGACCCGCTACGAGCAGTACTTC. The chain employs TRBV20-1 and TRBJ2-7; TRBD1 matches 7 bases. The CDR3 has 15 amino acids. Germline V gene data show CDR1 as DFQATT and CDR2 as SNEGSKA (reference sequence). After removal of 3 bases from V and 3 bases from J, the junction contained 11 bases not matched to a gene.